One and the same sample provided the 23 T cell receptor beta chains below, sequenced in a study of shared clonotypes between healthy human individuals. TCRdb's table, derived via immunoSEQ multiplex PCR, lists solely in-frame clones and lacks some. The sample includes 2 million to 3 million clones, roughly 93% of them seen just once. Material: naive CD4+ T cells from PBMCs. Indicated subset: CD45RA+ positively selected. These receptors were obtained from a man aged 18 to 29 in good health. Some clones in this sample may be carry-over from other donors' samples.

The CDR3 DNA follows: TGTGCCAGCAGCCAGTTTGGGGAGACCCAGTACTTC. This encodes CASSQFGETQYF. The V call is TRBV14, the J call TRBJ2-5; no clear D. The CDR3 runs 12 residues. Between the trimmed V and J ends, which lost 3 bases and 5 bases, there was a span of 7 bases. CDR1 and CDR2 from the germline V gene are SGHDN and FVKESK.

The chain links TRBV5-1 to TRBJ2-4; 7 bases map to TRBD1. Looked up from germline, CDR1 is SGHRS and CDR2 is YFSETQ. Trimming at V came to 0 bases and at J to 0 bases, leaving 9 bases not matched to a gene. This CDR3 is built from 18 residues. The CDR3 bases are TGCGCCAGCAGCTTGGCTCCCGGACAGGTACTAGCCAAAAACATTCAGTACTTC. Its protein product is CASSLAPGQVLAKNIQYF.

V and J are TRBV7-3 and TRBJ2-1; D possibly corresponds to TRBD2 (5 bases). The germline V gene encodes CDR1 SGHTA and CDR2 FQGTGA. Trimming took off 4 bases at V and 4 bases at J, with 14 bases between the two ends. This CDR3 is built from 15 residues. As DNA, the CDR3 is TGTGCCAGCAGCTACAGACCAGGACTTTACAATGAGCAGTTCTTC. Protein: CASSYRPGLYNEQFF.

The chain carries TRBV30 and TRBJ2-3; a weak D match, TRBD1 (5 bases). The germline V and J ends were trimmed by 2 bases and 8 bases, with 14 bases remaining between them. Germline CDR1 reads GTSNPN; CDR2 reads SVGIG (reference sequence). The CDR3 spans 13 residues. The CDR3 sequence: CAWSFTTEATQYF. CDR3 nucleotide sequence: TGTGCCTGGAGTTTTACGACAGAGGCTACGCAGTATTTT.

The chain combines TRBV25-1 with TRBJ1-4, with TRBD1 matching over 10 bases. The CDR3 sequence is 17 residues long. Germline-derived CDR1 and CDR2 are MGHDK and SYGVNS. The ends lost 2 bases at V and 8 bases at J; junction bases unmatched: 11. The CDR3 here is CASSELGQGGRREKLFF. CDR3 nucleotides: TGTGCCAGCAGTGAACTCGGACAGGGGGGAAGGCGGGAAAAACTGTTTTTT.

The chain uses TRBV28 and TRBJ2-5; D possibly uses TRBD1 or TRBD2 (5 bases each). V lost 6 bases and J lost 5, with 10 bases in between. The germline gives CDR1 MDHEN, CDR2 SYDVKM. This CDR3 spans 12 amino acids. The CDR3 spells CASSGWGETQYF. DNA for the CDR3: TGTGCCAGCAGCGGGTGGGGGGAGACCCAGTACTTC.

CDR3 in DNA: TGCAGCCTAGCGTTCCTTGACACAGATACGCAGTATTTT. Its protein product is CSLAFLDTDTQYF. V usage is TRBV29-1 and J usage is TRBJ2-3, with D perhaps matching TRBD2 (6 bases). CDR1 and CDR2 from the germline V gene are SQVTM and ANQGSEA. Trimming left V 8 bases short and J 2 bases short, with 14 bases between. The CDR3 runs to 13 residues.

The chain combines TRBV10-3 with TRBJ2-5; a possible D gene is TRBD1 (5 bases). V shed 6 bases and J shed 1 base, with 12 bases lying between them. CDR3 length: 14 residues. Germline CDR1 ENHRY, CDR2 SYGVKD. CDR3 sequence reads: CAIRVGALQETQYF. The CDR3 nucleotides are TGTGCCATCAGGGTAGGGGCGCTCCAAGAGACCCAGTACTTC.

The chain uses TRBV9 and TRBJ2-3, with D perhaps matching TRBD1 (6 bases). CDR3 size: 17 residues. Trimming pared 3 bases from V and 2 bases from J, leaving 19 bases between. The germline V gene has CDR1 SGDLS and CDR2 YYNGEE. The CDR3: CASSAPWTAISTDTQYF. For the CDR3, the DNA is TGTGCCAGCAGCGCGCCCTGGACAGCCATCTCCACAGATACGCAGTATTTT.

This chain connects TRBV27 to TRBJ2-5, with TRBD1 matching 9 bases. Trimming at V came to 4 bases and at J to 5 bases, leaving 5 bases not matched to a gene. CDR3 length: 14 amino acids. Germline CDR1 MNHEY, CDR2 SMNVEV (reference sequence). CDR3 region: CASSSQGARETQYF. CDR3 sequence (DNA): TGTGCCAGCAGTTCACAGGGGGCGCGGGAGACCCAGTACTTC.

J is TRBJ1-4 and V is TRBV6-6; the D gene is possibly TRBD1 (5 bases). V lost 1 base, J lost 3 bases, and 12 bases lay in between. Per germline, CDR1 MNHNY and CDR2 SVGAGI (reference sequence). This CDR3 is built from 16 residues. CDR3 sequence: CASSYWGGTPNEKLFF. In nucleotides, the CDR3 is TGTGCCAGCAGTTACTGGGGGGGGACCCCTAATGAAAAACTGTTTTTT.

Here the CDR3 DNA reads TGTGCCAGCAGTTACCCCGGACAGGGGGCGGTGGGGGAAGCTTTCTTT. Encoded protein: CASSYPGQGAVGEAFF. This chain connects TRBV6-5 to TRBJ1-1, with TRBD1 matching over 11 bases. The trim removed 2 bases at V and 8 bases at J, leaving 10 bases unmatched. Germline V gene data show CDR1 as MNHEY and CDR2 as SVGAGI. This CDR3 is 16 amino acids long.

In the case of this clone: Different DNA sequences within this sample yield the same CDR3. CDR3 loop: CASSLVADTQYF. As DNA, the CDR3 is TGTGCCAGCAGCTTAGTTGCGGATACGCAGTATTTT. The rearrangement links TRBV7-2 to TRBJ2-3; D unresolved. Germline V gene lookup returns CDR1 SGHTA and CDR2 FQGNSA. The CDR3 covers 12 residues. V lost 1 base and J lost 6, with 5 bases in between.

The chain uses TRBV9 and TRBJ2-1, with D uncertain. Trimming removed 1 base from V and 6 bases from J, with 8 bases in between. The CDR3 is made up of 13 amino acids. Per germline, CDR1 SGDLS and CDR2 YYNGEE. This CDR3 is CASSVTPGNEQFF. CDR3 DNA: TGTGCCAGCAGCGTAACCCCCGGCAATGAGCAGTTCTTC.

The rearrangement uses TRBV5-1 and TRBJ2-2; 13 bases are a match to TRBD2. The CDR3 is made up of 17 amino acids. Germline loops: CDR1 SGHRS, CDR2 YFSETQ. The junction had 3 bases not matched to a gene; V was cut back by 4 bases and J by 0 bases. CDR3 sequence reads: CASSRGTSGTNTGELFF. The CDR3 nucleotides are TGCGCCAGCAGCCGCGGGACTAGCGGGACGAACACCGGGGAGCTGTTTTTT.

V and J are TRBV10-3 and TRBJ2-2; 9 bases are a match to TRBD1. Germline V gene data show CDR1 as ENHRY and CDR2 as SYGVKD. V was pared by 5 bases and J by 5 bases, with 3 bases of the junction left unmatched. The CDR3 contains 14 residues. This CDR3 reads CAISPGQGTGELFF. For the CDR3, the DNA is TGTGCCATCAGTCCGGGACAGGGAACCGGGGAGCTGTTTTTT.

The chain is built from TRBV29-1 and TRBJ1-1, with unresolved D. From germline, CDR1 is SQVTM and CDR2 ANQGSEA. The CDR3 spans 14 residues. Trimming pared 3 bases from V and 2 bases from J, leaving 13 bases between. The CDR3 here is CSVELRTGNTEAFF. For the CDR3, the DNA is TGCAGCGTTGAGTTACGGACGGGCAACACTGAAGCTTTCTTT. Full variable domain (missing parts from reference TRBV29-1 and TRBJ1-1): SAVISQKPSRDICQRGTSLTIQCQVDSQVTMMFWYRQQPGQSLTLIATANQGSEATYESGFVIDKFPISRPNLTFSTLTVSNMSPEDSSIYLCSVELRTGNTEAFFGQGTRLTVV.

The gene calls are TRBV6-5 and TRBJ2-3; 7 positions agree with TRBD2. V gave up 0 bases and J gave up 3 bases; unmatched junction bases: 6. The CDR3 extends over 16 amino acids. CDR1 is MNHEY and CDR2 is SVGAGI in the germline V gene. The CDR3 DNA sequence: TGTGCCAGCAGTTACTCTGGGACTATAGAAACAGATACGCAGTATTTT. It yields the protein CASSYSGTIETDTQYF.

Concerning this clone: The sample holds other DNA sequences that translate to the same CDR3. This chain uses TRBV5-1 with TRBJ1-1; 10 nucleotides match TRBD1. Germline values: CDR1 SGHRS, CDR2 YFSETQ. This CDR3 spans 15 amino acids. V shed 2 bases, J shed 2 bases, and the junction held 3 bases outside the gene matches. The chain's CDR3 is CASSLRTGGNTEAFF. In DNA form, the CDR3 reads TGCGCCAGCAGCTTACGGACAGGGGGTAACACTGAAGCTTTCTTT.

The sample holds one count of this clone. The chain employs TRBV7-8 and TRBJ2-5, with 14 bases that match TRBD2. V trimming: 4 bases; J trimming: 4 bases; junction bases outside the gene matches: 5. This CDR3 has 16 amino acids. Looked up from germline, CDR1 is SGHVS and CDR2 is FQNEAQ. CDR3 sequence reads: CASSSGTSGRGETQYF. Written as DNA, the CDR3 is TGTGCCAGCAGCTCGGGGACTAGCGGGAGAGGAGAGACCCAGTACTTC.

The genes are TRBV7-3 and TRBJ2-6; D perhaps matches TRBD1 (5 bases). Trimming shortened V by 3 bases and J by 2 bases, and 8 bases separated the two germline ends. CDR3 length: 15 amino acids. CDR1 and CDR2 from the germline V gene are SGHTA and FQGTGA. The CDR3 DNA reads as TGTGCCAGCAGCTTTTCAGGGCCTGGGGCCAACGTCCTGACTTTC. It translates to CASSFSGPGANVLTF.

This chain uses TRBV7-9 with TRBJ1-1; D gene unclear. CDR3 length: 13 residues. The V gene's germline CDR1 is SEHNR and CDR2 FQNEAQ (reference sequence). V dropped 5 bases and J dropped 3 bases, with 10 bases sitting between them. The DNA of the CDR3 is TGTGCCAGCAGCGTACCTGGGGACACTGAAGCTTTCTTT. Translated: CASSVPGDTEAFF.

CDR3: CASSVAKNIQYF. CDR3 nucleotide sequence: TGTGCCAGCTCCGTGGCCAAAAACATTCAGTACTTC. V usage is TRBV2 and J usage is TRBJ2-4; D not resolved. Between the trimmed V and J ends, which lost 8 bases and 1 base, there was a span of 6 bases. Looked up from germline, CDR1 is SNHLY and CDR2 is FYNNEI. The CDR3 totals 12 residues.